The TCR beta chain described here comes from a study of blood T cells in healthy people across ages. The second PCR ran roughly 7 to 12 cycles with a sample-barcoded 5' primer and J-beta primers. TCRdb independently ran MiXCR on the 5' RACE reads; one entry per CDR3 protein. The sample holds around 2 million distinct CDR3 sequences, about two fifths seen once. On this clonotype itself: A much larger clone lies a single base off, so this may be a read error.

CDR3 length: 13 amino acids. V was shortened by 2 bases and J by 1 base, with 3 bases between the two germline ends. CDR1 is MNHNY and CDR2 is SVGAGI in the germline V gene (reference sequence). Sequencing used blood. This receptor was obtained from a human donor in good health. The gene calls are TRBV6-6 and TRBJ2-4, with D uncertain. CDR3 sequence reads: CASSYAAKNIQYF. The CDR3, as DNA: TGTGCCAGCAGTTACGCGGCCAAAAACATTCAGTACTTC.